This TCR beta chain was retrieved from a study of CD8 T cells in Susac syndrome. An amount of RNA that ranged from roughly 0.45 to 1 ug was reverse transcribed with random hexamers. The CDR3 of TCR beta was amplified by immunoSEQ multiplex PCR across 54 Vbeta and 13 Jbeta. TCRdb redid the calling of the immunoSEQ multiplex PCR reads with MiXCR, one entry per CDR3 protein. Among around 69,000 distinct CDR3 sequences, just over 95% were seen once, and the ten largest hold 0.095% to 0.13%. Negative isolation yielded the CD8+ and CD4+ T cells, while FACS enriched the TEMRA cells. J was trimmed by 2 bases and V by 5 bases; bases with no gene match: 10. Germline CDR1 reads DFQATT; CDR2 reads SNEGSKA (reference sequence). CDR3 size: 15 residues.

The sequence derives from a human donor with multiple sclerosis. The sequencing sample was made of CD4+ T cells from PBMCs. The J gene is TRBJ2-3, the V gene TRBV20-1; TRBD2 matches 7 bases. DNA for the CDR3: TGCAGTGCTTCCTCTATCCGGGGGGTCACAGATACGCAGTATTTT. Amino acid sequence: CSASSIRGVTDTQYF.